Here is one T cell receptor (beta chain) with its context. Its antigen is undetermined. The entry originates in a study of T cells in Graves' hyperthyroidism and ophthalmopathy. Disease duration under 2 months; hyperthyroidism patients were aged 18 to 65. Deletions cut 4 bases from V and 8 bases from J, with 15 bases between. This CDR3 region has 14 residues. The germline CDR1 and CDR2 sequences are ENHRY and SYGVKD. General study results and limits: Most expanded thyroid clonotypes above 0.001 recurred in blood. Ophthalmopathy stood apart from stable hyperthyroidism in a 13 V-J model.

Researchers took RNA transcripts and amplified the TCR beta CDR3 regions from them. With the HTBI primer set, the TCR CDR3 went through a first round of RT-PCR. TCRdb re-derived calls from the multiplex PCR reads in MiXCR, one entry per CDR3 protein. The sample records about 340,000 distinct CDR3 sequences, roughly 23% being singletons. Material: blood. This chain links TRBV10-3 with TRBJ2-1; weak D call: TRBD1 (6 bases). This sequence was found in a woman in her 50s with Graves' hyperthyroidism. CDR3: CAISVDSRRYEQFF. The CDR3 DNA follows: TGTGCCATCAGTGTGGACAGTCGACGTTATGAGCAGTTCTTC.